The 28 T cell receptor beta chains given below trace back to one sample, sequenced in a study of T cells after yellow fever vaccination. MiXCR was run by TCRdb on the 5' RACE reads, yielding one entry per CDR3 protein. The sample yields a few hundred thousand distinct CDR3 sequences, under 9% seen once. The sequenced sample was CD4+ T cells sorted from PBMCs, obtained 5 days after the yellow fever booster vaccination. The receptors come from a man in his late teens or twenties who received the YFV17D yellow fever vaccine.

In its sample, this clonotype was seen a few times. The rearrangement links TRBV6-6 to TRBJ1-6; D call uncertain. V lost 6 bases and J 14 bases, leaving 8 bases between the germline ends. Germline V CDR1 and CDR2: MNHNY, SVGAGI (reference sequence). The CDR3 contains 10 residues. DNA for the CDR3: TGTGCCAGCAGAGACCGGACCCTCCACTTT. Translating it yields CASRDRTLHF.

This clonotype was recorded a few times. This chain links TRBV29-1 with TRBJ2-7; D might be TRBD1 (6 bases). V was clipped by 5 bases and J by 3 bases, with 17 bases between them. The CDR3 contains 14 residues. Germline loops: CDR1 SQVTM, CDR2 ANQGSEA. CDR3: CSVRVGASNYEQYV. The CDR3 DNA follows: TGCAGCGTTCGGGTGGGGGCATCCAACTACGAGCAGTACGTC.

This clonotype was counted once. The gene calls are TRBV18 and TRBJ1-2; D uncertain. V lost 2 bases, J lost 5 bases, and 15 bases lay in between. Germline assignment: CDR1 KGHSH and CDR2 LQKENI. The CDR3 has 15 amino acids. The CDR3 spells CASSPAAGSEYGYTF. The CDR3 DNA sequence: TGTGCCAGCTCACCAGCGGCAGGATCTGAATATGGCTACACCTTC.

This clonotype was counted only a few times. The V gene is TRBV7-2, the J gene TRBJ1-1, with D uncertain. V lost 5 bases and J lost 0, with 7 bases in between. CDR3 length equals 13 residues. Germline lookup yields CDR1 SGHTA and CDR2 FQGNSA. CDR3 sequence (DNA): TGTGCCAGCAGCCCCCACATGAACACTGAAGCTTTCTTT. It specifies CASSPHMNTEAFF. Full variable domain (remainder filled in from reference TRBV7-2 and TRBJ1-1): GAGVSQSPSNKVTEKGKDVELRCDPISGHTALYWYRQSLGQGLEFLIYFQGNSAPDKSGLPSDRFSAERTGGSVSTLTIQRTQQEDSAVYLCASSPHMNTEAFFGQGTRLTVV.

The gene calls are TRBV18 and TRBJ1-1, with D perhaps TRBD1 (6 bases). V was trimmed by 5 bases and J by 0 bases, leaving 22 bases between them. The germline V gene encodes CDR1 KGHSH and CDR2 LQKENI. CDR3 length equals 18 residues. CDR3 DNA: TGTGCCAGCTCAAACCGACAGGCCCCGGGGGGGATGAACACTGAAGCTTTCTTT. This sequence encodes CASSNRQAPGGMNTEAFF.

This clonotype was found a few times. The chain uses TRBV6-5 and TRBJ1-6, with D perhaps matching TRBD1 (5 bases). Germline lookup yields CDR1 MNHEY and CDR2 SVGAGI. The V end lost 4 bases, the J end lost 3 bases, and 19 bases lay between the germline ends. This CDR3 is built from 18 residues. The CDR3 nucleotides are TGTGCCAGCAGTTCCCCAGGCTCTCGGGGGGTCTATAATTCACCCCTCCACTTT. Translating it yields CASSSPGSRGVYNSPLHF.

The J gene is TRBJ1-5, the V gene TRBV11-3; D gene ambiguous. This CDR3 contains 13 residues. CDR1 and CDR2 from the germline V gene are SGHNT and YENEEA. The V gene lost 4 bases and the J gene lost 4 bases, with 8 bases spanning the gap. The CDR3 region is CASSSPSNQPQHF. As DNA, the CDR3 is TGTGCCAGCAGCTCGCCATCAAATCAGCCCCAGCATTTT.

This clonotype was counted between two and nine times. The V and J genes are TRBV6-2 or TRBV6-3 and TRBJ1-5, with no clear D. CDR1 MNHEY and CDR2 SVGEGT come from the germline V gene. The CDR3 contains 12 residues. V gave up 7 bases and J gave up 4 bases, with 8 bases separating them. CDR3 nucleotides: TGTGCCAGCAAAGCCCCGAATCAGCCCCAGCATTTT. The encoded protein is CASKAPNQPQHF.

The V and J genes are TRBV5-1 and TRBJ1-2; TRBD1 matches 7 bases. This CDR3 is 14 amino acids long. The ends lost 5 bases at V and 2 bases at J; junction bases unmatched: 6. Germline lookup yields CDR1 SGHRS and CDR2 YFSETQ. CDR3 sequence: CASRAQGLNYGYTF. Written as DNA, the CDR3 is TGCGCCAGCAGGGCACAGGGGCTCAACTATGGCTACACCTTC.

The chain has TRBV2 and TRBJ2-7; D gene unclear. The V end was cut by 1 base, the J end by 3 bases, with 7 bases between. The CDR3 contains 13 residues. The V gene's germline CDR1 is SNHLY and CDR2 FYNNEI. The CDR3 region is CASSEGLLYEQYV. CDR3 in DNA: TGTGCCAGCAGTGAAGGGCTTCTCTACGAGCAGTACGTC.

The V gene is TRBV9, the J gene TRBJ2-3; the match to TRBD1 covers 9 bases. The CDR3 has 15 amino acids. Germline V gives CDR1 SGDLS, CDR2 YYNGEE. V shed 4 bases, J shed 4 bases, and the junction held 7 bases outside the gene matches. In DNA form, the CDR3 reads TGTGCCAGCAGCCCTGGGACAGGGTCGTCAGATACGCAGTATTTT. Translating it yields CASSPGTGSSDTQYF.

The V call is TRBV3-1, the J call TRBJ2-5, with D maybe TRBD2 (6 bases). V was pared by 1 base and J by 7 bases, with 7 bases between. The germline CDR1 and CDR2 sequences are LGHDT and YNNKEL (reference sequence). The CDR3 is 12 residues long. CDR3 nucleotides: TGTGCCAGCAGCCAAGCAGCGGGGACCCAGTACTTC. Its protein is CASSQAAGTQYF.

This clonotype was counted between two and nine times. The chain has TRBV9 and TRBJ2-5; D is unresolved. This CDR3 spans 13 amino acids. Looked up from germline, CDR1 is SGDLS and CDR2 is YYNGEE. Trimming cost V 3 bases and J 3 bases, with 9 bases left between them. As DNA, the CDR3 is TGTGCCAGCAGCGCCACTCCGGAAGAGACCCAGTACTTC. It specifies CASSATPEETQYF.

The chain employs TRBV20-1 and TRBJ1-2; no clear D. V was shortened by 2 bases and J by 6 bases, with 7 bases between the two germline ends. Looked up from germline, CDR1 is DFQATT and CDR2 is SNEGSKA (reference sequence). The CDR3 has 11 amino acids. Here the CDR3 DNA reads TGCAGTGCTAGACCAGGCCATGGCTACACCTTC. This codes for CSARPGHGYTF.

This clonotype was seen a few times. CDR3: CSGGADTDTQYF. CDR3 DNA: TGCAGTGGCGGGGCGGACACAGATACGCAGTATTTT. The V gene is TRBV20-1, the J gene TRBJ2-3; D possibly corresponds to TRBD2 (6 bases). The CDR3 loop spans 12 amino acids. V was pared by 7 bases and J by 2 bases, with 10 bases between. Germline-derived CDR1 and CDR2 are DFQATT and SNEGSKA (reference sequence).

Only a few counts were recorded for this clonotype. The rearrangement uses TRBV7-2 and TRBJ1-4; TRBD1 matches 9 bases. Looked up from germline, CDR1 is SGHTA and CDR2 is FQGNSA. This CDR3 region has 15 residues. J gave up 8 bases and V 5 bases, and 9 bases lay outside the gene matches. CDR3 region: CASSPPGQGNEKLFF. The CDR3 coding sequence is TGTGCCAGCAGCCCACCGGGACAGGGAAACGAAAAACTGTTTTTT.

The rearrangement joins TRBV11-2 to TRBJ1-6, with D maybe TRBD1 (6 bases). V lost 3 bases, J lost 7 bases, and 13 bases lay in between. CDR1 is SGHAT and CDR2 is FQNNGV in the germline V gene. The CDR3 is 15 residues long. The CDR3 sequence is CASSLQRQENSPLHF. The CDR3 nucleotides read TGTGCCAGCAGCTTGCAAAGACAGGAAAATTCACCCCTCCACTTT.

CDR3 in amino acids: CAISESARGGEKLFF. In DNA form, the CDR3 reads TGTGCCATCAGTGAGTCGGCCAGAGGCGGCGAAAAACTGTTTTTT. The V call is TRBV10-3, the J call TRBJ1-4; D remains unclear. Germline V CDR1 and CDR2: ENHRY, SYGVKD. The CDR3 runs to 15 residues. V was trimmed by 0 bases and J by 8 bases, leaving 13 bases between them.

The chain combines TRBV28 with TRBJ2-7; TRBD2 agrees at 9 bases. Germline V CDR1 and CDR2: MDHEN, SYDVKM. Trimming removed 6 bases from V and 4 bases from J; junction bases left unmatched: 13. The length of the CDR3 is 16 residues. CDR3 in amino acids: CASRRTGLATRYEQYV. As DNA, the CDR3 is TGTGCCAGCAGAAGAACGGGACTAGCCACAAGATACGAGCAGTACGTC.

Details on this clonotype: This may be a read error: a much more frequent sequence differs by one nucleotide. V gene TRBV29-1 combines with J gene TRBJ2-3; a possible D gene is TRBD2 (5 bases). The V and J ends lost 4 bases and 4 bases respectively, with 12 bases between them. The CDR3 has 13 residues. Germline-derived CDR1 and CDR2 are SQVTM and ANQGSEA. The CDR3 spells CSVGGRTPDTQYF. CDR3 DNA: TGCAGCGTTGGAGGGCGAACCCCAGATACGCAGTATTTT.

This clonotype was recorded many times. The chain joins TRBV12-3 or TRBV12-4 to TRBJ1-6; D not resolved. This CDR3 has 14 residues. Deletions cut 3 bases from V and 10 bases from J, with 13 bases between. In nucleotides, the CDR3 is TGTGCCAGCAGTTTGACCGGCATCGGCTCACCCCTCCACTTT. Translating it yields CASSLTGIGSPLHF.

The chain links TRBV20-1 to TRBJ2-7; 13 bases agree with TRBD2. The CDR3 length is 14 residues. Germline V gives CDR1 DFQATT, CDR2 SNEGSKA (reference sequence). Trimming took 5 bases from V and 1 from J; bases not matched to a gene: 2. CDR3 bases: TGCAGTGCTCCGGGACTAGCGGGGTCCTACGAGCAGTACTTC. Translating it yields CSAPGLAGSYEQYF.

This clonotype was detected many times. This chain connects TRBV5-5 to TRBJ2-5; the D is unclear. The V and J ends lost 2 bases and 1 base respectively, with 9 bases between them. From germline, CDR1 is SGHKS and CDR2 YYEKEE (reference sequence). The CDR3 has 14 residues. The CDR3 DNA reads TGTGCCAGCAGCTTTCGTGGGTCCCAAGAGACCCAGTACTTC. Translation: CASSFRGSQETQYF. Full variable domain (missing parts from reference TRBV5-5 and TRBJ2-5): DAGVTQSPTHLIKTRGQQVTLRCSPISGHKSVSWYQQVLGQGPQFIFQYYEKEERGRGNFPDRFSARQFPNYSSELNVNALLLGDSALYLCASSFRGSQETQYFGPGTRLLVL.

CDR3: CASSEPTNTEAFF. Here the CDR3 DNA reads TGTGCCAGCAGTGAACCTACGAACACTGAAGCTTTCTTT. This sequence joins TRBV2 and TRBJ1-1, with no clear D. V lost 2 bases, J lost 1 base, and 5 bases lay in between. Germline V gene data show CDR1 as SNHLY and CDR2 as FYNNEI. This CDR3 comprises 13 residues.

The rearrangement links TRBV4-1 to TRBJ1-3; no reliable D call. V lost 0 bases and J lost 3, with 12 bases in between. The CDR3 length is 16 residues. Germline CDR1 MGHRA, CDR2 YSYEKL. Written as DNA, the CDR3 is TGCGCCAGCAGCCAAGACTGGGGAGGCGGTGGAAACACCATATATTTT. Encoded protein: CASSQDWGGGGNTIYF.

This clonotype was seen a few times. V gene TRBV7-2 combines with J gene TRBJ1-2, with 7 bases lining up with TRBD1. The germline gives CDR1 SGHTA, CDR2 FQGNSA. V shed 2 bases and J 7 bases; nucleotides not matched to a gene: 4. CDR3 length: 13 amino acids. CDR3 residues: CASSLSGGRGYTF. In DNA form, the CDR3 reads TGTGCCAGCAGCTTATCAGGGGGACGTGGCTACACCTTC.

This clonotype showed up just a few times. The chain links TRBV4-3 to TRBJ2-4; D call uncertain. Germline V gene lookup returns CDR1 LGHNA and CDR2 YSLEER. V lost 0 bases, J lost 0 bases, and 9 bases lay in between. CDR3 length: 16 residues. The CDR3 nucleotides are TGCGCCAGCAGCCAAGAAAACAGTCTAGCCAAAAACATTCAGTACTTC. The encoded protein is CASSQENSLAKNIQYF.

This clonotype came up many times. The rearrangement joins TRBV28 to TRBJ2-1; TRBD2 matches at 7 bases. V shed 0 bases and J 15 bases; nucleotides not matched to a gene: 5. The germline CDR1 and CDR2 sequences are MDHEN and SYDVKM. This CDR3 spans 12 amino acids. CDR3 amino acids: CASSLWTSRRFF. The CDR3 DNA follows: TGTGCCAGCAGTTTATGGACTAGCCGTCGGTTCTTC.